This passage covers 25 T cell receptor beta chains from one sample sequenced in a study of blood T cells in healthy people across ages. Next came a second PCR, run for roughly 6 to 11 cycles, which used a sample-barcoded 5' primer along with a J-beta primer mix. TCRdb reprocessed the 5' RACE reads with MiXCR, giving one entry per CDR3 protein. The data contain around 780,000 distinct CDR3 sequences, around 25% of them singletons. The data were also submitted as part of a second study, on T cells of mothers and their children.

Sample: blood. These receptors all come from a boy aged 5-17 years in good health.

This sequence joins TRBV7-6 and TRBJ1-1; TRBD1 might be the D (5 bases). Germline V gene sequence: CDR1 SGHVS, CDR2 FNYEAQ. The V and J ends lost 4 bases and 11 bases respectively, with 20 bases between them. This CDR3 has 14 amino acids. The CDR3: CASSSIPDRLDAFF. DNA for the CDR3: TGTGCCAGCAGCTCCATACCTGACAGACTTGACGCTTTCTTT.

This clonotype occurred a few times. The rearrangement uses TRBV5-5 and TRBJ2-7; a possible D gene is TRBD1 (6 bases). Trimming removed 4 bases from V and 6 bases from J, with 23 bases in between. The CDR3 is 16 amino acids. Germline-derived CDR1 and CDR2 are SGHKS and YYEKEE (reference sequence). The CDR3 DNA reads as TGTGCCAGCAGCCGATGGGGTATTACAGGGAATAGCGAGCAGTACTTC. Protein sequence: CASSRWGITGNSEQYF.

The chain has TRBV12-3 or TRBV12-4 and TRBJ1-2; no reliable D call. Trimming took 1 base from V and 8 from J, leaving 11 bases between them. The CDR3 is made up of 13 amino acids. The CDR3 loop reads CASSLGRPLGYTF. The DNA for the CDR3 is TGTGCCAGCAGTTTAGGCAGACCACTCGGCTACACCTTC.

The chain uses TRBV29-1 and TRBJ2-2, with unresolved D. The CDR3 covers 14 residues. The germline V gene has CDR1 SQVTM and CDR2 ANQGSEA. V dropped 2 bases and J dropped 1 base, with 8 bases sitting between them. The CDR3, as DNA: TGCAGCGTTGAACCTAGAAGGAACACCGGGGAGCTGTTTTTT. Residues: CSVEPRRNTGELFF.

The V gene is TRBV7-3, the J gene TRBJ2-5, with D perhaps being TRBD1 or TRBD2 (5 bases each). With 5 bases removed from V and 1 base from J, the gap between germline ends came to 14 bases. This CDR3 has 15 amino acids. The germline gives CDR1 SGHTA, CDR2 FQGTGA. The CDR3 DNA is TGTGCCAGCAGCAAAGCCGGGACGTTCCAAGAGACCCAGTACTTC. Translated: CASSKAGTFQETQYF. Together with reference TRBV7-3 and TRBJ2-5, the CDR3 gives the full variable domain: GAGVSQTPSNKVTEKGKYVELRCDPISGHTALYWYRQSLGQGPEFLIYFQGTGAADDSGLPNDRFFAVRPEGSVSTLKIQRTERGDSAVYLCASSKAGTFQETQYFGPGTRLLVL.

This clonotype showed up just a few times. V usage is TRBV10-3 and J usage is TRBJ1-5, with 7 nucleotides matching TRBD1. V lost 0 bases and J lost 7; bases outside the gene matches: 6. The CDR3 is 15 amino acids. The germline V gene has CDR1 ENHRY and CDR2 SYGVKD. The CDR3 nucleotides read TGTGCCATCAGTGAGTCGAACAGGGGTGAGCAGCCCCAGCATTTT. Encoded protein: CAISESNRGEQPQHF.

J is TRBJ1-2 and V is TRBV12-3 or TRBV12-4; no definite D call. This CDR3 spans 15 amino acids. Trimming stripped 6 bases from V and 1 base from J, with 15 bases between. The CDR3 nucleotides read TGTGCCAGCAGGCCTCACACGACTCTTAACTATGGCTACACCTTC. Translating it yields CASRPHTTLNYGYTF.

CDR3 DNA: TGTGCCAGCAGCCAAGAAGGGGGGGGTCCGTGGAATGAGCAGTTCTTC. Protein product: CASSQEGGGPWNEQFF. The V gene is TRBV4-2, the J gene TRBJ2-1; possible D gene TRBD2, 7 bases. In germline, CDR1 is LGHNA, CDR2 YNFKEQ. CDR3 length: 16 residues. The V end lost 0 bases, the J end lost 7 bases, and 16 bases lay between the germline ends.

This clonotype turned up a few times. The V call is TRBV7-9, the J call TRBJ2-5; no firm D call. Matching the DNA end better, TRBJ2-7 makes the J call doubtful. Germline CDR1 is SEHNR and CDR2 is FQNEAQ (reference sequence). This CDR3 contains 15 residues. CDR3 in amino acids: CASSLETSPLYEQYF. CDR3 bases: TGTGCCAGCAGCTTAGAGACCAGCCCTCTGTACGAGCAGTACTTC.

CDR3 region: CASSENGWDEQFF. In nucleotides, the CDR3 is TGTGCCAGCAGTGAAAACGGTTGGGATGAGCAGTTCTTC. The chain has TRBV2 and TRBJ2-5; no clear D. The end of the DNA aligns better with TRBJ2-1, so the J call may be wrong. Germline loops: CDR1 SNHLY, CDR2 FYNNEI. The CDR3 covers 13 residues.

This clonotype was detected a few times. This sequence joins TRBV12-3 or TRBV12-4 and TRBJ2-6; TRBD1 matches at 7 bases. The trim removed 3 bases at V and 4 bases at J, leaving 3 bases unmatched. The length of the CDR3 is 15 residues. Here the CDR3 DNA reads TGTGCCAGCAGTTTTACAGGGGTCGGGGCCAACGTCCTGACTTTC. Translation gives CASSFTGVGANVLTF.

The CDR3 loop is CSARVGNSNQPQHF. The CDR3 nucleotides are TGCAGTGCTAGAGTGGGAAATAGCAATCAGCCCCAGCATTTT. This chain joins TRBV20-1 and TRBJ1-5; D gene ambiguous. In germline, CDR1 is DFQATT, CDR2 SNEGSKA (reference sequence). The length of the CDR3 is 14 residues. V was clipped by 1 base and J by 0 bases, with 7 bases between them.

The genes are TRBV7-8 and TRBJ2-2, with TRBD2 identical over 11 bases. The V gene end was trimmed by 6 bases and the J gene end by 6 bases; junction bases not matched to a gene: 15. Germline V gene lookup returns CDR1 SGHVS and CDR2 FQNEAQ. The CDR3 contains 18 residues. CDR3 sequence (DNA): TGTGCCAGCAGTTCTTCACCCGTAGCGGGGGGGGCGGCCGGGGAGCTGTTTTTT. Translation gives CASSSSPVAGGAAGELFF.

With respect to this clonotype: The conserved phenylalanine or tryptophan is not found at the CDR3 terminus, so this likely reflects a read error. The chain has TRBV12-3 or TRBV12-4 and TRBJ2-7; the D is unclear. V lost 6 bases and J 1 base, leaving 13 bases between the germline ends. This CDR3 is built from 14 residues. CDR3 amino acids: CASRPTGSSYEQYL. The CDR3 nucleotides read TGTGCCAGCAGACCCACGGGCAGTTCCTACGAGCAGTACCTC.

This clonotype appeared a few times. This CDR3 reads CASSPRAGTEAFF. CDR3 DNA sequence: TGTGCCAGCAGTCCTCGTGCCGGCACTGAAGCTTTCTTT. The gene calls are TRBV6-4 and TRBJ1-1, with D unclear. There are 13 residues in the CDR3. Germline CDR1 reads MRHNA; CDR2 reads SNTAGT. With 5 bases removed from V and 4 bases from J, the gap between germline ends came to 11 bases.

This clonotype has just a few counts. The chain carries TRBV29-1 and TRBJ1-1; 7 nucleotides line up with TRBD1. The CDR3 runs to 12 residues. The trim removed 6 bases at V and 2 bases at J, leaving 3 bases unmatched. Looked up from germline, CDR1 is SQVTM and CDR2 is ANQGSEA. The CDR3 sequence: CSVAGGNTEAFF. The CDR3 DNA reads as TGCAGCGTAGCAGGGGGAAACACTGAAGCTTTCTTT. The variable domain in full, completed from reference TRBV29-1 and TRBJ1-1, reads SAVISQKPSRDICQRGTSLTIQCQVDSQVTMMFWYRQQPGQSLTLIATANQGSEATYESGFVIDKFPISRPNLTFSTLTVSNMSPEDSSIYLCSVAGGNTEAFFGQGTRLTVV.

The CDR3 loop is CASRRGDFNEKLFF. The CDR3 DNA sequence: TGCGCCAGCCGGCGGGGGGATTTTAATGAAAAACTGTTTTTT. The V and J genes are TRBV4-1 and TRBJ1-4; perhaps TRBD1 as D (5 bases). Germline V gene sequence: CDR1 MGHRA, CDR2 YSYEKL. Trimming removed 8 bases at V and 4 bases at J, with 14 bases between. This CDR3 has 14 amino acids.

This chain uses TRBV6-1 with TRBJ2-3; D uncertain. Looked up from germline, CDR1 is MNHNS and CDR2 is SASEGT. The CDR3 runs to 14 residues. The ends were cut back, 2 bases at V and 5 bases at J, with 11 bases in the middle. The CDR3 spells CASSELGLVDTQYF. Here the CDR3 DNA reads TGTGCCAGCAGTGAACTAGGTCTTGTAGATACGCAGTATTTT.

The V gene is TRBV5-5, the J gene TRBJ1-2; no clear D gene. Trimming removed 4 bases from V and 6 bases from J, with 10 bases in between. This CDR3 comprises 12 residues. Germline CDR1 is SGHKS and CDR2 is YYEKEE (reference sequence). The CDR3 sequence is CASSAVGNGYTF. The DNA for the CDR3 is TGTGCCAGCAGCGCGGTGGGGAATGGCTACACCTTC.

As for this clonotype: At one end, the junction sequence differs from germline, possibly due to a read error. V gene TRBV12-3 or TRBV12-4 combines with J gene TRBJ2-1; TRBD1 agrees at 9 bases. CDR3 length: 15 amino acids. The CDR3 is CASSLDRGNYNEQLF. In DNA, the CDR3 is TGTGCCAGCAGTCTGGACAGGGGCAACTACAATGAGCAGCTCTTC.

CDR3 bases: TGTGCCAGCAGCTTAACAGGACTGGGACGCACAGATACGCAGTATTTT. Translated: CASSLTGLGRTDTQYF. The rearrangement uses TRBV7-3 and TRBJ2-3; D is tentatively TRBD1 or TRBD2 (5 bases each). The germline V gene has CDR1 SGHTA and CDR2 FQGTGA. The CDR3 is made up of 16 amino acids. Trimming left V 0 bases short and J 1 base short, with 11 bases between.

This clonotype was detected ten times or more. This sequence joins TRBV7-9 and TRBJ2-1; D gene uncertain. The CDR3 contains 14 residues. Germline-derived CDR1 and CDR2 are SEHNR and FQNEAQ (reference sequence). V lost 0 bases to trimming and J lost 4 bases, with 7 bases between them. The CDR3 loop is CASSLAGPYNEQFF. CDR3 nucleotides: TGTGCCAGCAGCTTAGCCGGCCCATACAATGAGCAGTTCTTC. Together with reference TRBV7-9 and TRBJ2-1, the CDR3 gives the full variable domain: DTGVSQNPRHKITKRGQNVTFRCDPISEHNRLYWYRQTLGQGPEFLTYFQNEAQLEKSRLLSDRFSAERPKGSFSTLEIQRTEQGDSAMYLCASSLAGPYNEQFFGPGTRLTVL.

This clonotype was counted ten times or more. The chain combines TRBV12-3 or TRBV12-4 with TRBJ2-1; D is unresolved. The CDR3 has 13 amino acids. V was cut by 6 bases and J by 5 bases, with 11 bases left in between. CDR3 in DNA: TGTGCCAGCAGGCCCCCGGACGACAATGAGCAGTTCTTC. It encodes CASRPPDDNEQFF.

This chain uses TRBV20-1 with TRBJ1-4, with 9 bases that match TRBD1. CDR1 and CDR2 from the germline V gene are DFQATT and SNEGSKA (reference sequence). CDR3 length: 14 amino acids. The ends lost 5 bases at V and 7 bases at J; junction bases unmatched: 8. The CDR3 bases are TGCAGTGCTTCCACAGGGGGCTTTGGTGAAAAACTGTTTTTT. Amino acids: CSASTGGFGEKLFF.

This clonotype was recorded once. The gene calls are TRBV6-1 and TRBJ2-3; 8 bases agree with TRBD2. The J segment lost 0 bases and the V segment lost 6 bases, leaving 14 bases of the junction unmatched. Germline loops: CDR1 MNHNS, CDR2 SASEGT. The CDR3 is 18 amino acids. Written as DNA, the CDR3 is TGTGCCAGCAGGCGACTGGGCGGGGGGATCTCTAGCACAGATACGCAGTATTTT. Translated: CASRRLGGGISSTDTQYF.